The entry that follows covers one T cell receptor beta chain sequence. The antigen is unknown. The data were obtained in a study of identical twins. Study results and limitations: Cross-sectional statistics, not tracking of the same donors, supported the conclusions. Cord blood's abundant beta clonotypes had fewer insertions, unlike memory repertoires.

Healthy Caucasians, and only they, were the donors. Template switching added a universal primer binding site, and final cDNA carried unique molecular identifiers. TCRdb itself ran the 5' RACE reads through MiXCR, one entry per CDR3 protein. This table holds 1.5 million to 2 million distinct CDR3 sequences, around 33% found once. In germline, CDR1 is SGDLS, CDR2 YYNGEE. The V end was cut by 0 bases, the J end by 5 bases, with 11 bases between. The CDR3 is made up of 15 amino acids. The sample comprised cord blood. The V and J genes are TRBV9 and TRBJ2-2; D may be TRBD2 (6 bases). This clonotype was sampled from a newborn girl in good health. The CDR3 is CASSVGSLATGELFF. The CDR3 DNA reads as TGTGCCAGCAGCGTAGGTTCTCTAGCGACCGGGGAGCTGTTTTTT.